This TCR beta chain came from a study of T cell responses to AZD1222 COVID-19 vaccine. Study findings and constraints: None of the repertoires were sampled until the peak T cell response had passed.

Method: immunoSEQ multiplex PCR; TCRdb's copy keeps in-frame clones and lacks some. This sample has some 130,000 clones, with 80% to 95% found just once. Notes on this clone: Its antigen is currently unknown.

The receptor's source is an adult who received the AZD1222 COVID-19 vaccine. The sample in question was peripheral blood, obtained 28 days after the second AZD1222 dose.

CDR3 amino acids: CASSSRTSGGNDEQFF. CDR3 DNA: TGTGCCAGCAGTTCACGGACTAGCGGGGGTAACGATGAGCAGTTCTTC. The chain uses TRBV6-5 and TRBJ2-1; 13 positions agree with TRBD2. This CDR3 comprises 16 residues. The V gene's germline CDR1 is MNHEY and CDR2 SVGAGI. J lost 8 bases, V lost 4 bases, and 8 bases had no gene match.